One and the same sample provided the 19 T cell receptor beta chains below, sequenced in a study of blood T cell repertoires in COVID-19. Profiling relied on immunoSEQ multiplex PCR, and the TCRdb table lists in-frame clones only, not all of them. The sample holds 110,000 or so clones, more than 75% seen once. The sample consisted of peripheral blood. The receptor source for this set is a middle-aged man with acute or convalescent COVID-19.

This clone was seen a handful of times. The chain couples TRBV19 to TRBJ2-7; TRBD2 agrees at 9 bases. Germline-derived CDR1 and CDR2 are LNHDA and SQIVND (reference sequence). CDR3 length: 15 residues. V dropped 5 bases and J dropped 2; count of bases not matched to a gene: 7. For the CDR3, the DNA is TGTGCCAGTAGTCCCGGGACTAGCCTAACCTACGAGCAGTACTTC. Protein sequence: CASSPGTSLTYEQYF.

The chain uses TRBV12-5 and TRBJ2-7; TRBD1 agrees at 7 bases. The CDR3 loop spans 14 amino acids. The germline V gene encodes CDR1 LGHNT and CDR2 FRNRAP. V dropped 3 bases and J dropped 7; count of bases not matched to a gene: 9. The CDR3 spells CASGLDRVMGEQYF. CDR3 coding DNA: TGTGCTAGTGGTTTAGACAGGGTGATGGGGGAGCAGTACTTC. The complete variable domain, with remaining parts taken from reference TRBV12-5 and TRBJ2-7, reads DARVTQTPRHKVTEMGQEVTMRCQPILGHNTVFWYRQTMMQGLELLAYFRNRAPLDDSGMPKDRFSAEMPDATLATLKIQPSEPRDSAVYFCASGLDRVMGEQYFGPGTRLTVT.

This chain links TRBV7-2 with TRBJ1-2, with unresolved D. Germline CDR1 reads SGHTA; CDR2 reads FQGNSA. CDR3 size: 12 residues. Trimming removed 3 bases from V and 4 bases from J, with 6 bases in between. The chain's CDR3 is CASSFVRYGYTF. CDR3 coding DNA: TGTGCCAGCAGCTTCGTCCGCTATGGCTACACCTTC.

The chain is built from TRBV27 and TRBJ2-1; TRBD1 agrees at 7 bases. This CDR3 spans 16 amino acids. V was clipped by 6 bases and J by 1 base; unmatched bases: 9. Per the germline V gene, CDR1 is MNHEY and CDR2 is SMNVEV (reference sequence). The CDR3 loop reads CASRHRGEVSYNEQFF. CDR3 DNA: TGTGCCAGCAGACACAGGGGTGAGGTGTCCTACAATGAGCAGTTCTTC.

J is TRBJ1-4 and V is TRBV13; D gene ambiguous. This CDR3 is 15 amino acids long. Trimming stripped 3 bases from V and 3 bases from J, with 11 bases between. Germline CDR1 and CDR2: PRHDT and FYEKMQ (reference sequence). The CDR3 here is CASSFTGLANEKLFF. CDR3 nucleotides: TGTGCCAGCAGCTTCACGGGGTTGGCTAATGAAAAACTGTTTTTT.

The chain combines TRBV7-2 with TRBJ2-1; TRBD2 matches 8 bases. From germline, CDR1 is SGHTA and CDR2 FQGNSA. With 3 bases clipped from V and 4 bases from J, the junction kept 5 bases outside the gene matches. This CDR3 spans 15 amino acids. CDR3 in DNA: TGTGCCAGCAGCTTCCTAGCGGGCATTTACAATGAGCAGTTCTTC. This codes for CASSFLAGIYNEQFF.

V is TRBV3-1 (or the pseudogene TRBV3-2) and J is TRBJ1-4, with 9 bases that match TRBD1. The trim removed 2 bases at V and 7 bases at J, leaving 8 bases unmatched. The germline V gene encodes CDR1 LGHDT and CDR2 YNNKEL (reference sequence). This CDR3 contains 16 residues. Here the CDR3 DNA reads TGTGCCAGCAGCCAACCCCCCGGGACAGGGAGTGAAAAACTGTTTTTT. Its translation: CASSQPPGTGSEKLFF.

The sample holds one count of this clone. This chain uses TRBV21-1 with TRBJ1-2; TRBD1 reflects the table's D call only, with no check against the DNA. TRBV21-1 is given as a pseudogene. The CDR3 runs 16 residues. The CDR3: CASKPGQGAINYGYTF. CDR3 nucleotide sequence: TGTGCCAGCAAACCGGGACAGGGGGCGATTAACTATGGCTACACCTTC.

The chain couples TRBV5-1 to TRBJ2-1; 11 bases are a match to TRBD1. This CDR3 comprises 16 residues. Germline CDR1 is SGHRS and CDR2 is YFSETQ. The V and J ends lost 5 bases and 3 bases, in that order; junction bases with no gene match: 7. The CDR3 spells CASRPDGTGGYNEQFF. The CDR3 DNA is TGCGCCAGCAGGCCCGACGGGACAGGGGGCTACAATGAGCAGTTCTTC.

The chain employs TRBV5-1 and TRBJ1-6; 7 bases align to TRBD1. The germline gives CDR1 SGHRS, CDR2 YFSETQ. J was trimmed by 12 bases and V by 4 bases; bases with no gene match: 16. The CDR3 has 16 amino acids. CDR3 amino acids: CASSPGTDTPRRPLHF. The DNA of the CDR3 is TGCGCCAGCAGCCCAGGGACAGACACCCCGAGGAGACCCCTCCACTTT.

V gene TRBV3-1 (or the pseudogene TRBV3-2) combines with J gene TRBJ1-1; 8 nucleotides agree with TRBD1. Germline CDR1 and CDR2: LGHDT and YNNKEL (reference sequence). Unmatched junction bases numbered 13, after V lost 0 bases and J lost 4 bases. CDR3 length: 18 amino acids. The CDR3: CASSQEGWGYTGGTEAFF. CDR3 DNA sequence: TGTGCCAGCAGCCAAGAAGGATGGGGATATACAGGGGGCACTGAAGCTTTCTTT.

Only a few counts were recorded for this clone. The CDR3 here is CASSPDPGNSGNTIYF. The CDR3, as DNA: TGCGCCAGCAGCCCTGACCCAGGGAACTCTGGAAACACCATATATTTT. The rearrangement links TRBV4-1 to TRBJ1-3; possible D gene TRBD1, 5 bases. The germline CDR1 and CDR2 sequences are MGHRA and YSYEKL. This CDR3 contains 16 residues. Trimming left V 4 bases short and J 0 bases short, with 13 bases between.

The chain links TRBV7-6 to TRBJ1-1, with D hard to call. In germline, CDR1 is SGHVS, CDR2 FNYEAQ. This CDR3 spans 15 amino acids. V was pared by 0 bases and J by 1 base, with 9 bases between. In nucleotides, the CDR3 is TGTGCCAGCAGCTTAGCGGCGGCCCAGAACACTGAAGCTTTCTTT. Its protein product is CASSLAAAQNTEAFF.

The rearrangement links TRBV19 to TRBJ2-2; maybe TRBD1 (6 bases). CDR1 is LNHDA, CDR2 SQIVND, per germline (reference sequence). Trimming took off 3 bases at V and 0 bases at J, with 14 bases between the two ends. This CDR3 has 17 residues. As DNA, the CDR3 is TGTGCCAGTAGTATTAGGACAGTCAGGGCGAACACCGGGGAGCTGTTTTTT. Its protein product is CASSIRTVRANTGELFF.

V and J are TRBV13 and TRBJ1-1; possibly TRBD1 for D (6 bases). CDR3 length: 13 amino acids. The V end was cut by 6 bases, the J end by 11 bases, with 19 bases between. Looked up from germline, CDR1 is PRHDT and CDR2 is FYEKMQ (reference sequence). In nucleotides, the CDR3 is TGTGCCAGCAGTCCAGACAGGTCCCTTTATGCTTTCTTT. It translates to CASSPDRSLYAFF.

This chain links TRBV7-3 with TRBJ2-3; TRBD2 matches at 10 bases. Germline V gene data show CDR1 as SGHTA and CDR2 as FQGTGA. CDR3 length: 15 amino acids. V trimming: 5 bases; J trimming: 3 bases; junction bases outside the gene matches: 5. In DNA, the CDR3 is TGTGCCAGCAGCCTAGCGGGGGATGGAACAGATACGCAGTATTTT. Protein sequence: CASSLAGDGTDTQYF.

This chain uses TRBV5-5 with TRBJ1-3; D not certain. The CDR3 loop spans 13 amino acids. With 0 bases removed from V and 4 bases from J, the gap between germline ends came to 5 bases. CDR1 and CDR2 from the germline V gene are SGHKS and YYEKEE (reference sequence). CDR3 coding DNA: TGTGCCAGCAGCTTGGCCGTAGGAAACACCATATATTTT. Its protein is CASSLAVGNTIYF.

CDR3 sequence reads: CASSLQTGVKNIQYF. The DNA for the CDR3 is TGTGCCAGCAGCCTCCAGACAGGGGTCAAAAACATTCAGTACTTC. The J gene is TRBJ2-4, the V gene TRBV7-2, with TRBD1 matching over 8 bases. The trim removed 5 bases at V and 3 bases at J, leaving 6 bases unmatched. The length of the CDR3 is 15 residues. Germline CDR1 reads SGHTA; CDR2 reads FQGNSA.

The chain combines TRBV5-4 with TRBJ1-1; the D is unclear. The CDR3 consists of 14 residues. Germline assignment: CDR1 SGHNT and CDR2 YYREEE (reference sequence). V gave up 0 bases and J gave up 1 base, with 7 bases separating them. In DNA, the CDR3 is TGTGCCAGCAGCTTGGGAGGTCAGAACACTGAAGCTTTCTTT. Protein product: CASSLGGQNTEAFF.